This T cell receptor (beta chain) was captured in a study of control samples from healthy donors and cancer patients. Clones were read by immunoSEQ multiplex PCR, and TCRdb kept only the in-frame ones, dropping some. The sample comprises 150,000 or so clones, approximately 90% of which are singletons, and 9.5% to 15% rests with the top ten. With 6 bases clipped from V and 4 bases from J, the junction kept 8 bases outside the gene matches. The CDR3 extends over 15 amino acids. Germline loops: CDR1 MDHEN, CDR2 SYDVKM. The V call is TRBV28, the J call TRBJ2-7; 11 bases are shared with TRBD1. The material sequenced was blood. This sequence was found in a man aged 25 to 40 in good health. The CDR3 reads CASSLGTGGKYEQYF. CDR3 sequence (DNA): TGTGCCAGCAGCCTGGGGACAGGGGGGAAATACGAGCAGTACTTC.